The 14 T cell receptor beta chains presented below share a single source sample, sequenced in a study of untreated major depressive disorder. The protocol was immunoSEQ multiplex PCR, while the TCRdb copy is restricted to in-frame clones and leaves out a portion. The sample records 15,000 to 20,000 clones, around 85% being singletons. The material sequenced was CD4+ T cells from PBMCs. These receptors originate from a woman aged 25 to 39 in good health.

This clone was seen once. V usage is TRBV4-3 and J usage is TRBJ2-7, with 9 bases aligning to TRBD1. The V segment lost 0 bases and the J segment 3 bases; nucleotides outside the gene matches: 6. CDR1 LGHNA and CDR2 YSLEER come from the germline V gene. The CDR3 consists of 16 residues. The CDR3 nucleotides are TGCGCCAGCAGCCAAGATTTGGGGACAGGGTACTACGAGCAGTACTTC. It translates to CASSQDLGTGYYEQYF.

This clone was seen once. The chain joins TRBV5-4 to TRBJ2-7; TRBD2 aligns across 7 bases. With 3 bases clipped from V and 1 base from J, the junction kept 10 bases outside the gene matches. CDR3 length: 16 amino acids. Germline V gene lookup returns CDR1 SGHNT and CDR2 YYREEE (reference sequence). The CDR3 sequence: CASSSMTSRTSYEQYF. CDR3 sequence (DNA): TGTGCCAGCAGCTCGATGACTAGCAGAACTTCCTACGAGCAGTACTTC.

The chain is built from TRBV9 and TRBJ2-1; D is ambiguous. The CDR3 extends over 15 amino acids. Trimming pared 0 bases from V and 4 bases from J, leaving 11 bases between. CDR1 SGDLS and CDR2 YYNGEE come from the germline V gene. In DNA form, the CDR3 reads TGTGCCAGCAGCGTAGAAGCTGATAGGTACAATGAGCAGTTCTTC. Amino acids: CASSVEADRYNEQFF.

The chain links TRBV7-2 to TRBJ2-4; unclear D gene. Germline loops: CDR1 SGHTA, CDR2 FQGNSA. CDR3 length equals 17 residues. V dropped 3 bases and J dropped 1 base, with 16 bases sitting between them. The CDR3 sequence: CASSLVSGHGAKNIQYF. The CDR3 nucleotides read TGTGCCAGCAGCTTGGTGTCAGGCCACGGGGCCAAAAACATTCAGTACTTC. Together with reference TRBV7-2 and TRBJ2-4, the CDR3 gives the full variable domain: GAGVSQSPSNKVTEKGKDVELRCDPISGHTALYWYRQSLGQGLEFLIYFQGNSAPDKSGLPSDRFSAERTGGSVSTLTIQRTQQEDSAVYLCASSLVSGHGAKNIQYFGAGTRLSVL.

V and J are TRBV29-1 and TRBJ2-3; possible D gene TRBD2, 5 bases. The CDR3 has 14 amino acids. The V end lost 5 bases, the J end lost 0 bases, and 12 bases lay between the germline ends. The germline CDR1 and CDR2 sequences are SQVTM and ANQGSEA. The CDR3 protein is CSVSYGVSTDTQYF. In nucleotides, the CDR3 is TGCAGCGTTAGCTACGGGGTTAGCACAGATACGCAGTATTTT.

This rearrangement joins TRBV5-1 to TRBJ2-3; the D is unclear. Germline-derived CDR1 and CDR2 are SGHRS and YFSETQ. The CDR3 sequence is 15 residues long. Trimming removed 0 bases from V and 0 bases from J, with 8 bases in between. The CDR3 nucleotides are TGCGCCAGCAGCTTGGGCGGCACTAGCACAGATACGCAGTATTTT. Its translation is CASSLGGTSTDTQYF.

The V and J genes are TRBV4-2 and TRBJ2-5; D call uncertain. The CDR3 has 14 residues. Per germline, CDR1 LGHNA and CDR2 YNFKEQ. V lost 6 bases, J lost 3 bases, and 14 bases lay in between. Here the CDR3 reads CASRMAGQKETQYF. The CDR3 DNA reads TGTGCCAGCAGAATGGCAGGCCAAAAAGAGACCCAGTACTTC.

The chain carries TRBV15 and TRBJ2-2; possibly TRBD1 for D (6 bases). The V and J ends lost 5 bases and 0 bases respectively, with 10 bases between them. Germline V CDR1 and CDR2: LNHNV, YYDKDF (reference sequence). The length of the CDR3 is 15 residues. CDR3 nucleotides: TGTGCCACCAGCTTGAGGACAGCGAACACCGGGGAGCTGTTTTTT. Amino acid sequence: CATSLRTANTGELFF.

The V gene is TRBV29-1, the J gene TRBJ2-5; D possibly corresponds to TRBD2 (6 bases). The CDR3 is 11 residues long. V was clipped by 6 bases and J by 5 bases, with 10 bases between them. Per germline, CDR1 SQVTM and CDR2 ANQGSEA. Here the CDR3 DNA reads TGCAGCGTACGACTAGGGGAGACCCAGTACTTC. Protein sequence: CSVRLGETQYF.

Only a few counts were recorded for this clone. V usage is TRBV28 and J usage is TRBJ1-6, with D uncertain. This CDR3 comprises 14 residues. Trimming took 7 bases from V and 7 from J, leaving 14 bases between them. CDR1 MDHEN and CDR2 SYDVKM come from the germline V gene. The DNA of the CDR3 is TGTGCCAGCACCGCATGGGGTTCGAATTCACCCCTCCACTTT. Protein sequence: CASTAWGSNSPLHF.

The chain combines TRBV27 with TRBJ2-1; 13 bases are a match to TRBD2. The CDR3 is made up of 19 amino acids. Unmatched junction bases numbered 18, after V lost 6 bases and J lost 7 bases. The germline V gene encodes CDR1 MNHEY and CDR2 SMNVEV (reference sequence). Written as DNA, the CDR3 is TGTGCCAGCAGATCGGACAGGGGGTTACTAGCGGGAGGGGAGAATGAGCAGTTCTTC. This gives the protein CASRSDRGLLAGGENEQFF.

The rearrangement links TRBV19 to TRBJ2-7, with 8 nucleotides matching TRBD1. This CDR3 contains 13 residues. Germline values: CDR1 LNHDA, CDR2 SQIVND (reference sequence). The V segment lost 10 bases and the J segment 7 bases; nucleotides outside the gene matches: 12. The CDR3 loop is CATNGQGANEQYF. In nucleotides, the CDR3 is TGTGCCACTAACGGGCAGGGGGCGAATGAGCAGTACTTC.

This sequence joins TRBV21-1 and TRBJ2-7; the DNA was not used to check the table's D call, TRBD2. TRBV21-1 corresponds to a pseudogene. This CDR3 comprises 13 residues. The CDR3 sequence is CASRTSSGYEQYF. The CDR3 DNA reads TGTGCCAGCAGAACATCTAGCGGTTACGAGCAGTACTTC.

CDR3 coding DNA: TGTGCCAGTAGCACTAGCGGGAGGTACGAGCAGTACTTC. Its translation: CASSTSGRYEQYF. The chain couples TRBV19 to TRBJ2-7, with TRBD2 matching 12 bases. This CDR3 is built from 13 residues. The germline V gene encodes CDR1 LNHDA and CDR2 SQIVND (reference sequence). J gave up 4 bases and V 6 bases, and 1 base lay outside the gene matches.